Following are 17 T cell receptor beta chains from one sample sequenced in a study of cytomegalovirus exposure and HLA in healthy donors. PCR was performed using 60 Vbeta and 13 Jbeta primers. The assay was immunoSEQ multiplex PCR, and TCRdb's table has in-frame clones only and misses some. Its listing shows 100,000 to 150,000 clones. The sample consisted of PBMCs. The receptors shown here come from a man between 35 and 55 years old in good health and CMV-seronegative.

The rearrangement uses TRBV18 and TRBJ2-7; TRBD1 might be the D (5 bases). Germline V gene data show CDR1 as KGHSH and CDR2 as LQKENI. Trimming stripped 5 bases from V and 3 bases from J, with 8 bases between. The CDR3 has 12 residues. CDR3 DNA sequence: TGTGCCAGCTCAGCCGACAGCTACGAGCAGTACTTC. This gives the protein CASSADSYEQYF. Full variable domain (remainder filled in from reference TRBV18 and TRBJ2-7): NAGVMQNPRHLVRRRGQEARLRCSPMKGHSHVYWYRQLPEEGLKFMVYLQKENIIDESGMPKERFSAEFPKEGPSILRIQQVVRGDSAAYFCASSADSYEQYFGPGTRLTVT.

This chain uses TRBV29-1 with TRBJ1-1; 7 positions agree with TRBD1. V lost 8 bases to trimming and J lost 1 base; unmatched junction nucleotides: 7. The germline V gene has CDR1 SQVTM and CDR2 ANQGSEA. The CDR3 sequence is 13 residues long. DNA for the CDR3: TGCAGCCCGGGCCGGGACAGGAACACTGAAGCTTTCTTT. It specifies CSPGRDRNTEAFF.

J is TRBJ2-7 and V is TRBV27, with D possibly TRBD2 on 5 matching bases. This CDR3 region has 15 residues. CDR1 MNHEY and CDR2 SMNVEV come from the germline V gene (reference sequence). V lost 3 bases, J lost 0 bases, and 12 bases lay in between. CDR3 DNA: TGTGCCAGCAGTTTGAGAGGGATTAGCTCCTACGAGCAGTACTTC. It yields the protein CASSLRGISSYEQYF.

V gene TRBV15 combines with J gene TRBJ1-1; TRBD1 might be the D (5 bases). Germline V gene sequence: CDR1 LNHNV, CDR2 YYDKDF (reference sequence). The CDR3 is 16 amino acids. V was shortened by 0 bases and J by 8 bases, with 19 bases between the two germline ends. CDR3 amino acids: CATSRDVQGGLNEAFF. In DNA form, the CDR3 reads TGTGCCACCAGCAGAGATGTGCAGGGTGGGTTAAACGAAGCTTTCTTT.

The CDR3 DNA follows: TGTGCCAGCAGACGCGCGGCGATTAATCAGCCCCAGCATTTT. Its protein is CASRRAAINQPQHF. The chain is built from TRBV7-2 and TRBJ1-5; no firm D call. Germline V gene sequence: CDR1 SGHTA, CDR2 FQGNSA. There are 14 residues in the CDR3. V dropped 6 bases and J dropped 4 bases, with 13 bases sitting between them.

The chain links TRBV7-8 to TRBJ1-2, with TRBD1 identical over 11 bases. The J segment lost 2 bases and the V segment lost 1 base, leaving 3 bases of the junction unmatched. Germline loops: CDR1 SGHVS, CDR2 FQNEAQ. The CDR3 length is 16 residues. The CDR3 nucleotides are TGTGCCAGCAGCTTAGTTGGGACAGGGGGAAACTATGGCTACACCTTC. Translation: CASSLVGTGGNYGYTF. Supplemented by reference TRBV7-8 and TRBJ1-2, the full variable domain reads GAGVSQSPRYKVAKRGQDVALRCDPISGHVSLFWYQQALGQGPEFLTYFQNEAQLDKSGLPSDRFFAERPEGSVSTLKIQRTQQEDSAVYLCASSLVGTGGNYGYTFGSGTRLTVV.

V gene TRBV10-3 combines with J gene TRBJ2-2; 11 bases agree with TRBD1. V dropped 0 bases and J dropped 0; count of bases not matched to a gene: 3. This CDR3 has 18 residues. Germline loops: CDR1 ENHRY, CDR2 SYGVKD. In DNA form, the CDR3 reads TGTGCCATCAGTGAGTCCAGGGGACAGGGGGCGAACACCGGGGAGCTGTTTTTT. As protein: CAISESRGQGANTGELFF.

This chain uses TRBV6-5 with TRBJ2-4; 7 bases are shared with TRBD1. The CDR3 has 15 residues. With V trimmed by 6 bases and J by 8 bases, 13 bases remained unmatched. Germline CDR1 MNHEY, CDR2 SVGAGI. CDR3 loop: CASSFEGQGDHIQYF. The DNA of the CDR3 is TGTGCCAGCAGCTTCGAGGGGCAGGGGGATCACATTCAGTACTTC.

The chain carries TRBV10-2 and TRBJ1-2; D is possibly TRBD1 (6 bases). CDR1 is WSHSY, CDR2 SAAADI, per germline. V lost 6 bases, J lost 4 bases, and 9 bases lay in between. CDR3 length: 12 residues. The CDR3 DNA reads as TGCGCCAGCAGGACAGGAAGCTATGGCTACACCTTC. Its protein is CASRTGSYGYTF.

A remark on this clone: Germline is not matched at one junction end, which may reflect a read error. V is TRBV7-7 and J is TRBJ2-1, with 10 nucleotides matching TRBD2. The length of the CDR3 is 20 residues. CDR1 and CDR2 (germline): SSHAT, FNYEAQ (reference sequence). The DNA for the CDR3 is TGTGCTAGCAGCCACGAAAAGGGGGGTGAGTTGTTAGCGGGGGGCAATGAGCAGTTCTTC. It codes for CASSHEKGGELLAGGNEQFF. Complete variable domain (other parts from reference TRBV7-7 and TRBJ2-1): GAGVSQSPRYKVTKRGQDVTLRCDPISSHATLYWYQQALGQGPEFLTYFNYEAQPDKSGLPSDRFSAERPEGSISTLTIQRTEQRDSAMYRCASSHEKGGELLAGGNEQFFGPGTRLTVL.

The chain combines TRBV9 with TRBJ2-1, with a possible D match to TRBD2 (6 bases). Trimming took 1 base from V and 9 from J, leaving 14 bases between them. The CDR3 contains 14 residues. The germline gives CDR1 SGDLS, CDR2 YYNGEE. The CDR3 protein is CASSVRLDGGEQFF. The DNA of the CDR3 is TGTGCCAGCAGCGTAAGACTAGACGGCGGTGAGCAGTTCTTC.

The J gene is TRBJ2-5, the V gene TRBV4-1, with D possibly being TRBD2 (6 bases). Trimming took 4 bases from V and 1 from J, leaving 19 bases between them. Germline-derived CDR1 and CDR2 are MGHRA and YSYEKL. There are 17 residues in the CDR3. The CDR3 reads CASSRLVGGGGQETQYF. The CDR3, as DNA: TGCGCCAGCAGCCGACTGGTTGGGGGAGGCGGCCAAGAGACCCAGTACTTC.

The chain links TRBV7-9 to TRBJ1-2; no clear D gene. The germline V gene encodes CDR1 SEHNR and CDR2 FQNEAQ (reference sequence). V lost 5 bases and J 1 base, leaving 14 bases between the germline ends. The CDR3 length is 15 residues. CDR3 amino acids: CASSPSVNYNYGYTF. CDR3 coding DNA: TGTGCCAGCAGCCCTTCCGTAAACTATAACTATGGCTACACCTTC.

The chain uses TRBV15 and TRBJ2-5, with 9 bases matching TRBD2. CDR1 and CDR2 (germline): LNHNV, YYDKDF (reference sequence). The CDR3 contains 15 residues. V dropped 1 base and J dropped 5; count of bases not matched to a gene: 5. The CDR3 is CATSRGLAVGETQYF. The CDR3 coding sequence is TGTGCCACCAGCAGAGGACTAGCGGTAGGGGAGACCCAGTACTTC.

The chain has TRBV6-5 and TRBJ1-1, with TRBD1 identical over 8 bases. The V gene end was trimmed by 5 bases and the J gene end by 11 bases; junction bases not matched to a gene: 13. There are 14 residues in the CDR3. Germline V gene lookup returns CDR1 MNHEY and CDR2 SVGAGI. CDR3 amino acids: CASSGRGRGSEAFF. CDR3 bases: TGTGCCAGCAGTGGCAGGGGGCGCGGTTCCGAGGCTTTCTTT.

V usage is TRBV30 and J usage is TRBJ1-5; the D gene is possibly TRBD1 (6 bases). Looked up from germline, CDR1 is GTSNPN and CDR2 is SVGIG (reference sequence). The V gene lost 5 bases and the J gene lost 3 bases, with 8 bases spanning the gap. This CDR3 has 12 amino acids. The CDR3 sequence is CAWDRNNQPQHF. The CDR3 DNA is TGTGCCTGGGACAGGAACAATCAGCCCCAGCATTTT.

This chain connects TRBV5-1 to TRBJ2-2; 10 positions agree with TRBD1. The CDR3 is made up of 15 amino acids. J lost 7 bases, V lost 4 bases, and 7 bases had no gene match. Germline V gene lookup returns CDR1 SGHRS and CDR2 YFSETQ. This CDR3 reads CASSLDRGLNGELFF. The CDR3 DNA sequence: TGCGCCAGCAGCCTAGACAGGGGGCTGAACGGGGAGCTGTTTTTT.